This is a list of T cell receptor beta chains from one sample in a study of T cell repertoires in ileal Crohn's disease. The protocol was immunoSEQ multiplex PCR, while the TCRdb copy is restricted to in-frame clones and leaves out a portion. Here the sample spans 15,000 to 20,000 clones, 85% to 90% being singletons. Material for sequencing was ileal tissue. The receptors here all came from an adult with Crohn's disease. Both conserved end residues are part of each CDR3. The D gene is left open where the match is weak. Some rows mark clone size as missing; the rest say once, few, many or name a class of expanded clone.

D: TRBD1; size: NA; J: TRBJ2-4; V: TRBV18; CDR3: CASSPGTGGRNIQYF; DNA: TGTGCCAGCTCACCCGGGACAGGGGGGAGAAACATTCAGTACTTC
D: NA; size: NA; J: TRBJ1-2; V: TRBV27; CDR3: CASSYTGWGRGYTF; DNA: TGTGCCAGCAGTTATACAGGGTGGGGTCGGGGCTACACCTTC
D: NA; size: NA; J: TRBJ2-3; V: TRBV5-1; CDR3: CASSLPTGRTRDTQYF; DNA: TGCGCCAGCAGCCTACCGACAGGGAGGACGCGAGATACGCAGTATTTT
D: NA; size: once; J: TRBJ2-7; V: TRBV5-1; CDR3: CASSLTPSLSGEQYF; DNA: TGCGCCAGCAGCTTGACCCCTAGCCTTAGTGGCGAGCAGTACTTC
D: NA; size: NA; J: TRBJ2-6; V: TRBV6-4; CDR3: CASSDGSSGANVLTF; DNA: TGTGCCAGCAGTGACGGTAGCTCTGGGGCCAACGTCCTGACTTTC
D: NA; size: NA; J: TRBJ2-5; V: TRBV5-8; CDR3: CASSLAQTETQYF; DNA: TGTGCCAGCAGCTTGGCACAGACAGAGACCCAGTACTTC
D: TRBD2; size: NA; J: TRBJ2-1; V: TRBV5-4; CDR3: CASSLNSGGDTDEQFF; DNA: TGTGCCAGCAGCTTGAATTCGGGGGGGGATACTGATGAGCAGTTCTTC
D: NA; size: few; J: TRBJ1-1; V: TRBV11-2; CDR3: CASSSFREGVTEAFF; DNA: TGTGCCAGCAGCTCGTTCAGGGAGGGAGTGACTGAAGCTTTCTTT
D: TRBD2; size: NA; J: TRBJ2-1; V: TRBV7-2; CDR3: CASSLIGWGLAGGYEQFF; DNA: TGTGCCAGCAGCTTAATCGGGTGGGGACTAGCGGGAGGGTATGAGCAGTTCTTC
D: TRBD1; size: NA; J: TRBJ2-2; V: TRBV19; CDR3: CASSSTGTVNTGELFF; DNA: TGTGCCAGTAGTAGCACCGGGACAGTGAACACCGGGGAGCTGTTTTTT
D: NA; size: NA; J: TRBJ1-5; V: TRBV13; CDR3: CASSPFLRGLRPQHF; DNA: TGTGCCAGCAGCCCATTCCTCAGGGGCCTAAGGCCCCAGCATTTT
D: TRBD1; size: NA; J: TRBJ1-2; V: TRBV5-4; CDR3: CASSNGGDRWGYGYTF; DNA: TGTGCCAGCAGCAACGGTGGGGACAGGTGGGGCTATGGCTACACCTTC
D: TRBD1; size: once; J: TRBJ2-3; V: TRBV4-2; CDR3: CASSRRLGQGRTDTQYF; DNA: TGTGCCAGCAGCCGCCGACTAGGACAGGGACGCACAGATACGCAGTATTTT
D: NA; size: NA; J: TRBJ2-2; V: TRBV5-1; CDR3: CASSLGQEKRMNTGELFF; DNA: TGCGCCAGCAGCTTGGGACAGGAAAAACGGATGAACACCGGGGAGCTGTTTTTT
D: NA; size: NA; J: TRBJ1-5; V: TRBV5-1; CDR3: CASSITGTSNQPQHF; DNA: TGCGCCAGCAGCATCACCGGGACAAGCAATCAGCCCCAGCATTTT
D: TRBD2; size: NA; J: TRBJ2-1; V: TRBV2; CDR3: CASSDGHKTSGTYNEQFF; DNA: TGTGCCAGCAGTGATGGGCACAAAACTAGCGGGACCTACAATGAGCAGTTCTTC
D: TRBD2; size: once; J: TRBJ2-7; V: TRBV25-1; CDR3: CASSESASGKREQYF; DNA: TGTGCCAGCAGTGAATCGGCTAGCGGGAAACGCGAGCAGTACTTC
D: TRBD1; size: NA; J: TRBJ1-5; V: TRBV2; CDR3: CAVKGQGNQPQHF; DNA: TGTGCCGTCAAAGGACAGGGCAATCAGCCCCAGCATTTT
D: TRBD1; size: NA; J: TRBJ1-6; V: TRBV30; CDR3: CAARGQINSPLHF; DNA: TGTGCCGCCCGGGGACAGATTAATTCACCCCTCCACTTT
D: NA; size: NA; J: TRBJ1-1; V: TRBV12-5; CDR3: CASGSLRREAFF; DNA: TGTGCTAGTGGTTCCCTCCGGAGGGAAGCTTTCTTT
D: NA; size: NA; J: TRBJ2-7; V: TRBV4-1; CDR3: CASSRSSPSYEQYF; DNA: TGCGCCAGCAGCCGAAGCTCCCCTTCATACGAGCAGTACTTC
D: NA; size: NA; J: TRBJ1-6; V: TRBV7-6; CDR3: CASSPRGDGNSPLHF; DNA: TGTGCCAGCAGCCCCCGGGGGGACGGTAATTCACCCCTCCACTTT
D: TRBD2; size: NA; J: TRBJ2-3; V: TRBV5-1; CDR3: CASSLEGASGRARDTQYF; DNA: TGCGCCAGCAGCTTGGAAGGGGCTAGCGGGAGGGCCCGAGATACGCAGTATTTT
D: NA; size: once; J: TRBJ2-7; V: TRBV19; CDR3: CASSIAGEGYEQYF; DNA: TGTGCCAGTAGTATCGCAGGGGAGGGCTACGAGCAGTACTTC
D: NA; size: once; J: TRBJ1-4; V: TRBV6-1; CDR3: CASSDRRGSATNEKLFF; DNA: TGTGCCAGCAGTGATAGGAGAGGGTCCGCAACTAATGAAAAACTGTTTTTT
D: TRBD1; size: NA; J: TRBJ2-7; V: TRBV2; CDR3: CASSKQAGGKYEQYF; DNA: TGTGCCAGCAGCAAGCAAGCAGGGGGCAAATACGAGCAGTACTTC
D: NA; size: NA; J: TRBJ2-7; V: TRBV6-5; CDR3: CASSYSTDSPYEQYF; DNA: TGTGCCAGCAGTTACTCAACCGACAGCCCCTACGAGCAGTACTTC
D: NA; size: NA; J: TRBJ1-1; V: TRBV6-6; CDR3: CADRSQWNTEAFF; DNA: TGTGCCGACAGGTCCCAATGGAACACTGAAGCTTTCTTT
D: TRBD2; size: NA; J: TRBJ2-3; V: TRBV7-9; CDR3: CASSWGLAGGYF; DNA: TGTGCCAGCAGCTGGGGACTAGCGGGAGGTTATTTT
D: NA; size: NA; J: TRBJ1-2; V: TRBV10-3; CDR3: CASFHRDTNYGYTF; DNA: TGTGCCTCCTTCCACCGGGACACCAACTATGGCTACACCTTC
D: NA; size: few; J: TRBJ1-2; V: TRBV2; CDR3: CASSLGPPTASNYGYTF; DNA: TGTGCCAGCAGTCTCGGTCCCCCGACAGCTTCTAACTATGGCTACACCTTC
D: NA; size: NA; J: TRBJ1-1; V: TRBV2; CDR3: CASSEALQGMGRRGGAFF; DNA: TGTGCCAGCAGTGAAGCGCTTCAAGGGATGGGAAGGCGGGGGGGAGCTTTCTTT
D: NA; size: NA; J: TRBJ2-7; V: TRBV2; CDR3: CASSAGSTYEQYF; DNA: TGTGCCAGCAGTGCAGGGTCCACCTACGAGCAGTACTTC
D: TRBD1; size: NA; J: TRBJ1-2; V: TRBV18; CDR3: CASSPVTGFNYGYTF; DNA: TGTGCCAGCTCACCGGTGACAGGGTTTAACTATGGCTACACCTTC
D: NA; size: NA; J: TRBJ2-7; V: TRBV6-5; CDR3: CASSYSDTLYEQYF; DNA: TGTGCCAGCAGTTACTCGGACACCCTTTACGAGCAGTACTTC
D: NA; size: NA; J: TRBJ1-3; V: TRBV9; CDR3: CASSASQGTGNTIYF; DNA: TGTGCCAGCAGCGCCTCTCAGGGAACGGGAAACACCATATATTTT
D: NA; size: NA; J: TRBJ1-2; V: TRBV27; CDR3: CASSFGGAESNYGYTF; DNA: TGTGCCAGCAGTTTCGGCGGGGCCGAGAGTAACTATGGCTACACCTTC
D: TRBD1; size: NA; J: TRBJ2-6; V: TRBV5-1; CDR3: CASSRRDRPISGANVLTF; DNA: TGCGCCAGCAGCCGCCGGGACAGGCCGATTTCTGGGGCCAACGTCCTGACTTTC